One TCR beta chain is described in this entry. Participants were aged roughly 18 to 90 years, lived in 24 US areas, and enrolled virtually. Profiling relied on immunoSEQ multiplex PCR, and the TCRdb table lists in-frame clones only, not all of them. The profile shows about 140,000 clones, approximately 81% of them singletons. These data come from a study of blood T cell repertoires in COVID-19. Study as a whole: Acute-phase and convalescent COVID-19 samples originated in the United States, Italy and Spain.

CDR1 and CDR2 from the germline V gene are SGHTA and FQGNSA. Losses at the gene ends were 11 bases for V and 7 bases for J; bases not matched to a gene: 7. This CDR3 has 12 amino acids. This sequence originates from a man aged 40-49 years with acute COVID-19. The sequenced material came from PBMCs or T cells enriched from blood (not recorded which). V usage is TRBV7-2 and J usage is TRBJ2-1, with 8 bases aligning to TRBD1. This chain's CDR3 is CASGGAWNEQFF. For the CDR3, the DNA is TGTGCCTCAGGGGGCGCGTGGAATGAGCAGTTCTTC.